Below are 28 T cell receptor beta chains sequenced from a single sample in a study of T cells in Graves' hyperthyroidism and ophthalmopathy (dated 2019 in TCRdb). The library was made by multiplex PCR. Instrument used: Illumina HiSeq 2000. The TCR beta CDR3 regions were amplified from the RNA transcripts. For the first round of RT-PCR on the TCR CDR3, the HTBI primer set was used together with the Qiagen OneStep RT-PCR kit. The public reads were reprocessed in TCRdb via fastp at Q25 and MiXCR, keeping in-frame beta chains. Every CDR3 protein is listed once, alongside the most common genes and DNA of its rows. The sample table lists hundreds of thousands of distinct CDR3 sequences, 15% to 18% of them with a count of one. Around 14% of the sample is taken by the ten largest. The sequencing input was blood. These receptors all come from a woman younger than 35 with Graves' hyperthyroidism.

At least ten counts were recorded for this clonotype. V gene TRBV10-3 combines with J gene TRBJ2-3, with 9 bases fitting TRBD2. The CDR3 is 19 residues long. Trimming removed 0 bases from V and 2 bases from J; junction bases left unmatched: 12. Germline V gives CDR1 ENHRY, CDR2 SYGVKD. The chain's CDR3 is CAISESRLAAYPLTDTQYF. The DNA for the CDR3 is TGTGCCATCAGTGAGTCGAGACTAGCGGCATACCCCCTCACAGATACGCAGTATTTT.

This clonotype was observed a few times. CDR3 region: CASSSIERDQETQYF. CDR3 coding DNA: TGTGCCAGTAGTTCCATTGAGCGGGATCAAGAGACCCAGTACTTC. The chain employs TRBV19 and TRBJ2-5, with 7 nucleotides matching TRBD2. The germline V gene encodes CDR1 LNHDA and CDR2 SQIVND (reference sequence). After removal of 5 bases from V and 2 bases from J, the junction contained 8 bases not matched to a gene. This CDR3 has 15 amino acids.

In its sample, this clonotype was seen a few times. The genes are TRBV27 and TRBJ2-5, with 8 bases lining up with TRBD2. Losses at the gene ends were 6 bases for V and 2 bases for J; bases not matched to a gene: 14. Germline values: CDR1 MNHEY, CDR2 SMNVEV (reference sequence). CDR3 length: 17 amino acids. In DNA, the CDR3 is TGTGCCAGCAGCCCAAACACCCTAGCGGGTATACAAGAGACCCAGTACTTC. Its translation is CASSPNTLAGIQETQYF.

This clonotype showed up many times. This chain connects TRBV6-2 or TRBV6-3 to TRBJ1-5; TRBD1 is a possible D gene (6 bases). Trimming took off 2 bases at V and 5 bases at J, with 19 bases between the two ends. This CDR3 region has 17 residues. The germline V gene encodes CDR1 MNHEY and CDR2 SVGEGT. CDR3 DNA sequence: TGTGCCAGCAGTTACGAAGCTCGGGGGCGAAGGGATCAGCCCCAGCATTTT. This gives the protein CASSYEARGRRDQPQHF.

The rearrangement joins TRBV19 to TRBJ1-5, with 9 bases matching TRBD1. CDR1 is LNHDA and CDR2 is SQIVND in the germline V gene (reference sequence). With 6 bases clipped from V and 4 bases from J, the junction kept 7 bases outside the gene matches. This CDR3 comprises 15 residues. In DNA, the CDR3 is TGTGCCAGTAGCACGGACAGGGGTTGGAATCAGCCCCAGCATTTT. Translating it yields CASSTDRGWNQPQHF.

This clonotype was seen ten or more times. The rearrangement links TRBV6-5 to TRBJ1-2; D possibly corresponds to TRBD1 (6 bases). Germline-derived CDR1 and CDR2 are MNHEY and SVGAGI. The V gene lost 2 bases and the J gene lost 4 bases, with 17 bases spanning the gap. This CDR3 is built from 16 residues. The CDR3 spells CASSYDASGEPYGYTF. CDR3 in DNA: TGTGCCAGCAGTTACGACGCGTCAGGGGAACCCTATGGCTACACCTTC.

The chain has TRBV20-1 and TRBJ1-2; 9 bases agree with TRBD1. CDR1 is DFQATT, CDR2 SNEGSKA, per germline (reference sequence). The CDR3 is 18 amino acids. Unmatched junction bases numbered 15, after V lost 0 bases and J lost 4 bases. Here the CDR3 DNA reads TGCAGTGCTAGAGATTCCGACCTGGACAGGGGAACCCGCTATGGCTACACCTTC. Translating it yields CSARDSDLDRGTRYGYTF.

The chain couples TRBV28 to TRBJ2-5; D could derive from TRBD1 or TRBD2 (5 bases each). Germline V gene lookup returns CDR1 MDHEN and CDR2 SYDVKM. The CDR3 has 14 residues. V was trimmed by 1 base and J by 2 bases, leaving 8 bases between them. CDR3 DNA sequence: TGTGCCAGCAGTTTATTGGGGGTTCAAGAGACCCAGTACTTC. Protein: CASSLLGVQETQYF.

The sample holds a few counts of this clonotype. The V and J genes are TRBV20-1 and TRBJ1-2; D remains ambiguous. CDR1 is DFQATT, CDR2 SNEGSKA, per germline (reference sequence). The CDR3 runs 13 residues. V lost 0 bases to trimming and J lost 3 bases, with 8 bases between them. CDR3 sequence: CSAREPEYYGYTF. Here the CDR3 DNA reads TGCAGTGCTAGAGAGCCGGAATACTATGGCTACACCTTC.

As to this clonotype: A much larger clone differs by one base, so this may be a read error. The chain couples TRBV13 to TRBJ2-1, with 14 bases aligning to TRBD2. CDR1 is PRHDT, CDR2 FYEKMQ, per germline (reference sequence). CDR3 length: 15 amino acids. CDR3 DNA sequence: TGTGCCAGCAGCCTCGGGACTAGCGGGAGTGTTGAGCAGCTCTTC. This translates into CASSLGTSGSVEQLF. The full variable domain, rest sourced from reference TRBV13 and TRBJ2-1, is AAGVIQSPRHLIKEKRETATLKCYPIPRHDTVYWYQQGPGQDPQFLISFYEKMQSDKGSIPDRFSAQQFSDYHSELNMSSLELGDSALYFCASSLGTSGSVEQLFGPGTRLTVL.

This clonotype was counted many times. This chain joins TRBV27 and TRBJ1-1, with 8 nucleotides matching TRBD1. This CDR3 is 14 amino acids long. The germline gives CDR1 MNHEY, CDR2 SMNVEV (reference sequence). Losses at the gene ends were 4 bases for V and 5 bases for J; bases not matched to a gene: 6. The CDR3 DNA sequence: TGTGCCAGCAGTTCGACAGGGGTTATAACTGAAGCTTTCTTT. Its translation is CASSSTGVITEAFF.

This clonotype was detected ten times or more. The chain is built from TRBV12-3 or TRBV12-4 and TRBJ1-1; no clear D gene. The germline V and J ends were trimmed by 10 bases and 3 bases, with 12 bases remaining between them. The CDR3 loop spans 12 amino acids. CDR3: CATRMGYTEAFF. For the CDR3, the DNA is TGTGCCACCCGGATGGGGTACACTGAAGCTTTCTTT.

This clonotype was found many times. The chain combines TRBV9 with TRBJ2-2; D is possibly TRBD2 (5 bases). V was trimmed by 1 base and J by 4 bases, leaving 5 bases between them. The CDR3 covers 13 residues. Germline CDR1 SGDLS, CDR2 YYNGEE. The CDR3 region is CASSVSGTGELFF. CDR3 nucleotides: TGTGCCAGCAGCGTAAGCGGCACCGGGGAGCTGTTTTTT. The whole variable domain, remainder taken from reference TRBV9 and TRBJ2-2, is DSGVTQTPKHLITATGQRVTLRCSPRSGDLSVYWYQQSLDQGLQFLIQYYNGEERAKGNILERFSAQQFPDLHSELNLSSLELGDSALYFCASSVSGTGELFFGEGSRLTVL.

In this sample, this clonotype turned up a few times. This rearrangement joins TRBV20-1 to TRBJ1-2; the D gene is possibly TRBD1 (5 bases). Trimming took off 4 bases at V and 0 bases at J, with 18 bases between the two ends. The CDR3 length is 16 residues. Germline CDR1 DFQATT, CDR2 SNEGSKA (reference sequence). CDR3 DNA: TGCAGTGCTACTCGGCTAGGGGCGGTCGCTAACTATGGCTACACCTTC. As protein: CSATRLGAVANYGYTF.

This chain connects TRBV3-1 to TRBJ2-2, with 12 bases identical to TRBD2. The CDR3 is made up of 17 amino acids. The germline V gene encodes CDR1 LGHDT and CDR2 YNNKEL (reference sequence). V lost 0 bases, J lost 3 bases, and 2 bases stayed unmatched. Written as DNA, the CDR3 is TGTGCCAGCAGCCAAGATGGACTAGCGGGATACACCGGGGAGCTGTTTTTT. Translation: CASSQDGLAGYTGELFF.

This clonotype was observed many times. The chain recombines TRBV20-1 with TRBJ2-3; 7 nucleotides line up with TRBD2. The germline gives CDR1 DFQATT, CDR2 SNEGSKA (reference sequence). The CDR3 totals 15 residues. The V and J ends lost 0 bases and 2 bases, in that order; junction bases with no gene match: 5. CDR3 DNA sequence: TGCAGTGCTAGAGATGGACTAGGTATCACAGATACGCAGTATTTT. Its protein is CSARDGLGITDTQYF.

This rearrangement joins TRBV5-1 to TRBJ1-4; D call uncertain. In germline, CDR1 is SGHRS, CDR2 YFSETQ. CDR3 length: 13 residues. V lost 3 bases, J lost 8 bases, and 11 bases lay in between. CDR3 in DNA: TGCGCCAGCAGCTACGGACCTGGGGAAAAACTGTTTTTT. Its translation: CASSYGPGEKLFF.

This clonotype has a handful of counts. The chain recombines TRBV29-1 with TRBJ2-3, with 12 bases that match TRBD2. The CDR3 has 17 residues. CDR1 is SQVTM, CDR2 ANQGSEA, per germline. V gave up 7 bases and J gave up 5 bases; unmatched junction bases: 16. The CDR3: CSALLRPSGRVRDTQYF. The CDR3 DNA is TGCAGCGCCCTACTACGGCCTAGCGGGAGGGTGAGAGATACGCAGTATTTT.

This clonotype has at least ten counts. The chain employs TRBV20-1 and TRBJ2-7; D may match TRBD1 or TRBD2 (6 bases each). Trimming pared 3 bases from V and 1 base from J, leaving 10 bases between. Germline V gives CDR1 DFQATT, CDR2 SNEGSKA (reference sequence). The CDR3 is 13 residues long. CDR3 region: CSARGGLSYEQYF. The CDR3, as DNA: TGCAGTGCTAGGGGGGGCTTATCCTACGAGCAGTACTTC.

This clonotype has at least ten counts. The chain couples TRBV12-3 or TRBV12-4 to TRBJ1-1, with D uncertain. The CDR3 extends over 14 amino acids. V lost 6 bases, J lost 1 base, and 12 bases lay in between. The CDR3 sequence is CASSRMLANTEAFF. The CDR3 DNA reads as TGTGCCAGCAGCCGAATGTTAGCGAACACTGAAGCTTTCTTT.

This clonotype has only a few counts. The V gene is TRBV29-1, the J gene TRBJ2-7; TRBD2 aligns across 8 bases. Germline V gives CDR1 SQVTM, CDR2 ANQGSEA. With V trimmed by 5 bases and J by 2 bases, 14 bases remained unmatched. The CDR3 length is 16 residues. CDR3: CSVQKPVSGNPYEQYF. CDR3 DNA: TGCAGCGTTCAAAAACCCGTTAGCGGGAATCCCTACGAGCAGTACTTC.

The chain joins TRBV29-1 to TRBJ1-2, with a possible D match to TRBD1 (5 bases). Trimming took off 5 bases at V and 2 bases at J, with 12 bases between the two ends. This CDR3 comprises 13 residues. CDR1 is SQVTM, CDR2 ANQGSEA, per germline. CDR3 residues: CSVSDRGNYGYTF. CDR3 in DNA: TGCAGCGTTTCGGACCGGGGCAACTATGGCTACACCTTC. Based on the CDR3 plus reference TRBV29-1 and TRBJ1-2, the full variable domain is SAVISQKPSRDICQRGTSLTIQCQVDSQVTMMFWYRQQPGQSLTLIATANQGSEATYESGFVIDKFPISRPNLTFSTLTVSNMSPEDSSIYLCSVSDRGNYGYTFGSGTRLTVV.

This clonotype was detected ten times or more. This chain links TRBV29-1 with TRBJ2-1, with TRBD1 matching over 7 bases. Germline V gene sequence: CDR1 SQVTM, CDR2 ANQGSEA. V shed 1 base and J 4 bases; nucleotides not matched to a gene: 4. The CDR3 runs 14 residues. The DNA of the CDR3 is TGCAGCGTTGAAGGACAGGGTTGGTACAATGAGCAGTTCTTC. Its protein is CSVEGQGWYNEQFF.

This clonotype was observed at least ten times. The chain couples TRBV4-1 to TRBJ2-4, with 7 bases identical to TRBD2. In germline, CDR1 is MGHRA, CDR2 YSYEKL. This CDR3 has 19 amino acids. J gave up 0 bases and V 1 base, and 12 bases lay outside the gene matches. CDR3 sequence reads: CASSQGGLGGRRAKNIQYF. The CDR3 DNA reads as TGCGCCAGCAGCCAAGGGGGTTTGGGCGGGAGAAGAGCCAAAAACATTCAGTACTTC.

The V gene is TRBV25-1, the J gene TRBJ2-1; D unclear. CDR1 is MGHDK, CDR2 SYGVNS, per germline. The CDR3 spans 13 residues. Trimming removed 4 bases from V and 0 bases from J, with 4 bases in between. CDR3 sequence (DNA): TGTGCCAGCAGTGGAAGCTCCTACAATGAGCAGTTCTTC. Residues: CASSGSSYNEQFF.

The V and J genes are TRBV20-1 and TRBJ2-1, with 11 bases fitting TRBD2. CDR3 length equals 16 residues. V shed 1 base and J 3 bases; nucleotides not matched to a gene: 5. Per the germline V gene, CDR1 is DFQATT and CDR2 is SNEGSKA (reference sequence). The CDR3 here is CSARGLAGGGYNEQFF. The CDR3 nucleotides read TGCAGTGCTAGAGGGCTAGCGGGGGGCGGCTACAATGAGCAGTTCTTC.

This clonotype was counted at least ten times. The gene calls are TRBV7-8 and TRBJ2-1; D is perhaps TRBD2 (8 bases). Germline CDR1 reads SGHVS; CDR2 reads FQNEAQ. V lost 5 bases and J lost 9, with 20 bases in between. The CDR3 spans 15 residues. The CDR3 DNA reads as TGTGCCAGCAGCCCTCGGGGGGGAGGGGGCATTGAGCAGTTCTTC. This gives the protein CASSPRGGGGIEQFF.

This clonotype was seen repeatedly, ten times or more. CDR3 nucleotide sequence: TGTGCCAGCAGCCTGCGGATGGGCAATCAGCCCCAGCATTTT. This sequence encodes CASSLRMGNQPQHF. The chain employs TRBV28 and TRBJ1-5; D gene unclear. This CDR3 is built from 14 residues. Per the germline V gene, CDR1 is MDHEN and CDR2 is SYDVKM. V dropped 6 bases and J dropped 2 bases, with 11 bases sitting between them.